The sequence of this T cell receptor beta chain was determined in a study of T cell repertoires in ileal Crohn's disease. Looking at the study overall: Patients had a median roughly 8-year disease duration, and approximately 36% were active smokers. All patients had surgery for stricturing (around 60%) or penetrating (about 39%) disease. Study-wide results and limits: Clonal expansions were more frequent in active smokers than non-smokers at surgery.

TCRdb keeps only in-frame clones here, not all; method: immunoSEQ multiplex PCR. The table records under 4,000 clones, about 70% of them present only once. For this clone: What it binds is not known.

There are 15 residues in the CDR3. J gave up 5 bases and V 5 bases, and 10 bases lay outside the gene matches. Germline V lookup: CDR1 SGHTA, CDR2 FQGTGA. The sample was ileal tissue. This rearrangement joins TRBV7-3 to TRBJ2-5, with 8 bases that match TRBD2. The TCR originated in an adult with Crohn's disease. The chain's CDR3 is CASSREGGPQETQYF. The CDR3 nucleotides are TGTGCCAGCAGCCGGGAGGGGGGCCCTCAGGAGACCCAGTACTTC.